Below, 22 T cell receptor beta chains from the same sample are listed, as sequenced in a study of neurological immune-mediated disorders. TCRdb ran MiXCR on the 5' RACE reads and lists one entry per CDR3 protein. Among around 100,000 distinct CDR3 sequences listed, roughly 10% were seen once. Specified time point: longitudinal time-point 3. The sequenced material came from PBMCs. These TCRs come from a female donor with HTLV-1-associated myelopathy (HAM/TSP).

This clonotype was picked up many times. The V and J genes are TRBV5-1 and TRBJ1-1; D is perhaps TRBD1 (5 bases). The germline gives CDR1 SGHRS, CDR2 YFSETQ. This CDR3 is built from 13 residues. V was shortened by 8 bases and J by 2 bases, with 13 bases between the two germline ends. This CDR3 reads CASSNRLNTEAFF. Written as DNA, the CDR3 is TGCGCCAGTTCGAACAGGTTAAACACTGAAGCTTTCTTT.

This clonotype has a count of ten or more. The chain couples TRBV20-1 to TRBJ2-3; D is unresolved. The V gene's germline CDR1 is DFQATT and CDR2 SNEGSKA (reference sequence). V lost 5 bases, J lost 4 bases, and 13 bases lay in between. CDR3 length: 13 amino acids. In nucleotides, the CDR3 is TGCAGTGCTCCAAACTTGCTGTCAGATACGCAGTATTTT. Translating it yields CSAPNLLSDTQYF.

This clonotype was seen ten or more times. The chain uses TRBV27 and TRBJ2-2; 7 bases map to TRBD1. V dropped 10 bases and J dropped 3; count of bases not matched to a gene: 11. The CDR3 consists of 15 residues. Germline loops: CDR1 MNHEY, CDR2 SMNVEV (reference sequence). Here the CDR3 reads CATRTGYGDTGELFF. The CDR3 nucleotides read TGTGCCACCAGGACAGGTTATGGTGACACCGGGGAGCTGTTTTTT.

This clonotype was observed many times. The chain carries TRBV20-1 and TRBJ1-6; no clear D. CDR3 length: 13 amino acids. Trimming took off 1 base at V and 7 bases at J, with 8 bases between the two ends. From germline, CDR1 is DFQATT and CDR2 SNEGSKA (reference sequence). The CDR3 DNA reads TGCAGTGCTAGAGTGGGTAGGAATTCACCCCTCCACTTT. This encodes CSARVGRNSPLHF.

This clonotype was observed at least ten times. The CDR3 DNA sequence: TGTGCCATCAGTGAGACCCCCGGGACGGTGGACACTGAAGCTTTCTTT. Residues: CAISETPGTVDTEAFF. The chain joins TRBV10-3 to TRBJ1-1; perhaps TRBD1 as D (5 bases). Trimming took 2 bases from V and 3 from J, leaving 16 bases between them. Per germline, CDR1 ENHRY and CDR2 SYGVKD. The CDR3 sequence is 16 residues long.

Regarding this clonotype: This may come from a read error, since a much larger clone is one base off. This sequence joins TRBV5-1 and TRBJ2-7, with D perhaps matching TRBD2 (5 bases). Germline values: CDR1 SGHRS, CDR2 YFSETQ. This CDR3 has 14 residues. V lost 2 bases and J lost 5, with 14 bases in between. Here the CDR3 DNA reads TGCGCCAGCAGCTTCGGAGAGGGTACCCACGAGCAGTACTTC. This encodes CASSFGEGTHEQYF.

There are many counts of this clonotype. This chain links TRBV9 with TRBJ2-1, with D hard to call. The CDR3 is made up of 16 amino acids. Per the germline V gene, CDR1 is SGDLS and CDR2 is YYNGEE. Deletions cut 0 bases from V and 0 bases from J, with 10 bases between. CDR3 in amino acids: CASSVVPTNSYNEQFF. The CDR3, as DNA: TGTGCCAGCAGCGTAGTACCTACTAACTCCTACAATGAGCAGTTCTTC. The full variable domain, its missing parts supplied by reference TRBV9 and TRBJ2-1, is DSGVTQTPKHLITATGQRVTLRCSPRSGDLSVYWYQQSLDQGLQFLIQYYNGEERAKGNILERFSAQQFPDLHSELNLSSLELGDSALYFCASSVVPTNSYNEQFFGPGTRLTVL.

This clonotype has a count of ten or more. The chain recombines TRBV7-9 with TRBJ2-5; the D call may be TRBD1 or TRBD2 (5 bases each). Germline-derived CDR1 and CDR2 are SEHNR and FQNEAQ (reference sequence). This CDR3 comprises 14 residues. V lost 3 bases to trimming and J lost 5 bases, with 13 bases between them. The CDR3 DNA reads as TGTGCCAGCAGCTTTTATTCGGGGCCGGAGACCCAGTACTTC. As protein: CASSFYSGPETQYF.

This clonotype was detected many times. The rearrangement joins TRBV29-1 to TRBJ1-5; 8 bases are a match to TRBD1. The CDR3 sequence is 14 residues long. Trimming took 6 bases from V and 2 from J; bases not matched to a gene: 6. Germline CDR1 and CDR2: SQVTM and ANQGSEA. In DNA, the CDR3 is TGCAGCGTAGCCCTGGGACAGGGCAATCAGCCCCAGCATTTT. Encoded protein: CSVALGQGNQPQHF. Drawing the rest from reference TRBV29-1 and TRBJ1-5, the complete variable domain is SAVISQKPSRDICQRGTSLTIQCQVDSQVTMMFWYRQQPGQSLTLIATANQGSEATYESGFVIDKFPISRPNLTFSTLTVSNMSPEDSSIYLCSVALGQGNQPQHFGDGTRLSIL.

This clonotype was picked up many times. The J gene is TRBJ2-7, the V gene TRBV7-2; 7 bases match TRBD2. The germline V gene encodes CDR1 SGHTA and CDR2 FQGNSA. The V and J ends lost 2 bases and 5 bases, in that order; junction bases with no gene match: 6. This CDR3 region has 14 residues. The CDR3 DNA reads as TGTGCCAGCAGCTTACGGACTAGAAATCACGAGCAGTACTTC. This encodes CASSLRTRNHEQYF.

V gene TRBV20-1 combines with J gene TRBJ2-7, with D uncertain. This CDR3 comprises 15 residues. The germline V gene encodes CDR1 DFQATT and CDR2 SNEGSKA (reference sequence). V gave up 5 bases and J gave up 0 bases, with 17 bases separating them. The CDR3 here is CSAHPWQDHSYEQYF. As DNA, the CDR3 is TGCAGTGCTCACCCATGGCAGGACCACTCCTACGAGCAGTACTTC.

This clonotype is labeled medium-sized. The V and J genes are TRBV20-1 and TRBJ1-3; the match to TRBD1 covers 9 bases. The CDR3 contains 22 residues. Germline V gives CDR1 DFQATT, CDR2 SNEGSKA (reference sequence). Trimming cost V 6 bases and J 2 bases; bases outside gene matches: 29. The CDR3 coding sequence is TGCAGTGCCAGGATAGAGCGACCGGACAGGGGTCGGGTATTGGCTCCTGGAAACACCATATATTTT. It encodes CSARIERPDRGRVLAPGNTIYF.

This clonotype occurred a few times. V gene TRBV4-1 combines with J gene TRBJ2-7; a weak D match, TRBD2 (6 bases). The V end lost 4 bases, the J end lost 3 bases, and 16 bases lay between the germline ends. Germline V lookup: CDR1 MGHRA, CDR2 YSYEKL. This CDR3 is built from 15 residues. CDR3 sequence reads: CASSRVRDSNYEQYF. CDR3 nucleotide sequence: TGCGCCAGCAGCCGAGTCCGGGACTCCAACTACGAGCAGTACTTC.

This clonotype was recorded at least ten times. The rearrangement uses TRBV5-8 and TRBJ2-6; D ambiguous. The germline V gene has CDR1 SGHTS and CDR2 YDEGEE. The CDR3 loop spans 15 amino acids. The V end lost 0 bases, the J end lost 1 base, and 5 bases lay between the germline ends. The CDR3 DNA sequence: TGTGCCAGCAGCTTGGCTTTGTCTGGGGCCAACGTCCTGACTTTC. Translating it yields CASSLALSGANVLTF.

This clonotype has at least ten counts. J is TRBJ1-1 and V is TRBV27, with D perhaps matching TRBD1 (6 bases). The V gene's germline CDR1 is MNHEY and CDR2 SMNVEV (reference sequence). The CDR3 has 14 amino acids. The V end lost 4 bases, the J end lost 1 base, and 10 bases lay between the germline ends. CDR3 loop: CASSSLQGNTEAFF. The CDR3 bases are TGTGCCAGCAGTTCCTTACAGGGGAACACTGAAGCTTTCTTT.

This clonotype was detected ten times or more. The chain recombines TRBV27 with TRBJ2-1, with D maybe TRBD1 (7 bases). The CDR3 runs 13 residues. In germline, CDR1 is MNHEY, CDR2 SMNVEV (reference sequence). V dropped 5 bases and J dropped 8 bases, with 13 bases sitting between them. CDR3 region: CASSPSGGYEQFF. As DNA, the CDR3 is TGTGCCAGCAGTCCCTCAGGGGGGTATGAGCAGTTCTTC.

This clonotype was recorded many times. This chain joins TRBV12-3 or TRBV12-4 and TRBJ2-3; the match to TRBD1 covers 9 bases. V lost 6 bases to trimming and J lost 3 bases; unmatched junction nucleotides: 4. This CDR3 has 14 amino acids. In DNA, the CDR3 is TGTGCCAGCAGGAGGACAGGGGTGACAGATACGCAGTATTTT. Protein product: CASRRTGVTDTQYF.

The chain employs TRBV7-2 and TRBJ2-7; 9 bases align to TRBD1. The germline CDR1 and CDR2 sequences are SGHTA and FQGNSA. After removal of 6 bases from V and 3 bases from J, the junction contained 6 bases not matched to a gene. The CDR3 has 14 residues. Here the CDR3 reads CASRSRGQGYEQYF. The CDR3 DNA follows: TGTGCCAGCAGGTCTCGGGGACAGGGCTACGAGCAGTACTTC.

This clonotype was detected ten times or more. The chain combines TRBV5-1 with TRBJ2-7; 7 bases line up with TRBD1. CDR3 length: 15 amino acids. Trimming at V came to 4 bases and at J to 0 bases, leaving 7 bases not matched to a gene. Per the germline V gene, CDR1 is SGHRS and CDR2 is YFSETQ. The DNA of the CDR3 is TGCGCCAGCAGCACCGGACAGGTCCGCTCCTACGAGCAGTACTTC. Amino acid sequence: CASSTGQVRSYEQYF.

The chain recombines TRBV5-1 with TRBJ2-5; 10 nucleotides line up with TRBD2. Germline V lookup: CDR1 SGHRS, CDR2 YFSETQ. This CDR3 region has 15 residues. The V gene end was trimmed by 4 bases and the J gene end by 0 bases; junction bases not matched to a gene: 3. The CDR3: CASSRSGGNQETQYF. The CDR3 coding sequence is TGCGCCAGCAGCCGTAGCGGGGGGAACCAAGAGACCCAGTACTTC.

This clonotype appeared many times. In DNA, the CDR3 is TGTGCCAGCAGTTTAGGATCGGGAAGCGGGACTACAGATACGCAGTATTTT. It encodes CASSLGSGSGTTDTQYF. The rearrangement joins TRBV12-3 or TRBV12-4 to TRBJ2-3; the match to TRBD2 covers 7 bases. CDR3 length: 17 amino acids. V was clipped by 1 base and J by 3 bases; unmatched bases: 10.

This clonotype came up many times. The genes are TRBV5-1 and TRBJ2-5; D gene ambiguous. V dropped 0 bases and J dropped 4 bases, with 4 bases sitting between them. The V gene's germline CDR1 is SGHRS and CDR2 YFSETQ. This CDR3 is 12 amino acids long. In DNA form, the CDR3 reads TGCGCCAGCAGCTTGGACGGAGAGACCCAGTACTTC. This codes for CASSLDGETQYF.